This T cell receptor beta chain was documented in a study of blood T cell repertoires in COVID-19. About the study: Samples came from the United States, Italy and Spain, spanning acute and convalescent COVID-19. T cells, B-cell-depleted T cells, or PBMCs provided the cDNA or gDNA that served as material.

Per germline, CDR1 LNHNV and CDR2 YYDKDF (reference sequence). The CDR3 runs to 15 residues. Trimming left V 0 bases short and J 10 bases short, with 15 bases between. In the authors' methods: Estimation of nucleated cell counts was performed using reference gene primer amplification. Produced via immunoSEQ multiplex PCR; TCRdb's table is partial and in-frame only. D and trimming were read from the DNA, whereas the V and J calls and clone size are those reported in that table. This repertoire shows roughly 190,000 clones, 86% found once; its top ten account for about 22%. Individuals aged 18 to 89 years were recruited from about two dozen US areas.

Source material: PBMCs or T cells enriched from blood (not recorded which). This TCR derives from a woman aged 40 to 50 in a cohort exposed to, infected with or recovered from COVID-19 (not recorded which). V is TRBV15 and J is TRBJ1-4; D may be TRBD1 (5 bases). CDR3 sequence: CATSRDRGTGGKLFF. The CDR3 DNA follows: TGTGCCACCAGCAGAGATCGGGGGACGGGGGGAAAACTGTTTTTT. Together with reference TRBV15 and TRBJ1-4, the CDR3 gives the full variable domain: DAMVIQNPRYQVTQFGKPVTLSCSQTLNHNVMYWYQQKSSQAPKLLFHYYDKDFNNEADTPDNFQSRRPNTSFCFLDIRSPGLGDTAMYLCATSRDRGTGGKLFFGSGTQLSVL.